This T cell receptor beta chain derives from a study of blood T cell repertoires in COVID-19. In the study overall: Samples taken during acute and convalescent COVID-19 were collected in the United States, Italy and Spain.

Symptom resolution, clearance, or two negative PCRs marked donors in Cohort 3 as recovered. Germline V gives CDR1 KGHSH, CDR2 LQKENI. The CDR3 totals 15 residues. V was pared by 0 bases and J by 8 bases, with 4 bases of the junction left unmatched. The method was immunoSEQ multiplex PCR; TCRdb's version includes in-frame clones alone and lacks a portion of them. The table lists approximately 150,000 clones, around 81% of them singletons, with around 5.9% in the top ten. The clonotype comes from a middle-aged man who had recovered from COVID-19. This chain uses TRBV18 with TRBJ2-1; 10 bases match TRBD2. Sequencing was carried out using PBMCs or T cells enriched from blood (not recorded which). The CDR3 coding sequence is TGTGCCAGCTCACCACCTATACTAGCGGGACATGAGCAGTTCTTC. Its translation: CASSPPILAGHEQFF.